The entry below describes one T cell receptor (beta chain). This record comes from a study of OX40 agonist ivuxolimab in advanced cancers. In the study overall: Dose-escalation cases comprised hepatocellular carcinoma, melanoma, renal cell or head and neck cancer.

Produced via immunoSEQ multiplex PCR; TCRdb's table is partial and in-frame only. The sample has around 70,000 clones; 85% are singletons. Drawing of blood for sampling happened at baseline, at cycle 4 day 1, and at cycle 7 day 1. The TCR was taken from an adult with an advanced solid tumor such as melanoma, head and neck, liver or kidney cancer. The specimen comprised CD4+ or CD8+ T cells sorted from blood, sampled in a trial of the OX40 agonist ivuxolimab.

The CDR3 DNA is TGTGCCAGCAACACCTGGGGTGGGAACACTGAAGCTTTCTTT. Its translation is CASNTWGGNTEAFF. V gene TRBV27 combines with J gene TRBJ1-1; D gene unclear. With 7 bases removed from V and 1 base from J, the gap between germline ends came to 13 bases. Germline CDR1 is MNHEY and CDR2 is SMNVEV (reference sequence). CDR3 length: 14 amino acids.